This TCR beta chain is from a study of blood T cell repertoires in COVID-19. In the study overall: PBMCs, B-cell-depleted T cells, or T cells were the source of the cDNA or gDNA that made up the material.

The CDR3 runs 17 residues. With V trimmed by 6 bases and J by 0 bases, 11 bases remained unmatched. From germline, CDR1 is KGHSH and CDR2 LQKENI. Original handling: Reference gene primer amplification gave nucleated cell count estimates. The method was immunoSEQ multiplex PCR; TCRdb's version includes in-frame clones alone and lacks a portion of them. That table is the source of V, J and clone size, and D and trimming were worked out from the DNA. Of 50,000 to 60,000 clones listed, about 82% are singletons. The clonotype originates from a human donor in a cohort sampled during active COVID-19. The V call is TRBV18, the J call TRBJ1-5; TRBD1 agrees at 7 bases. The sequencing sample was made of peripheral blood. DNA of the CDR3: TGTGCCAGCTCCAAGACAGGGAACCTCTATAGCAATCAGCCCCAGCATTTT. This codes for CASSKTGNLYSNQPQHF.